This TCR beta chain was sequenced for a study of OX40 agonist ivuxolimab in advanced cancers. On the study more broadly: Patients with prior anti-PD-1, anti-PD-L1 or anti-CTLA-4 therapy were eligible; roughly 41% had some. Whole-study findings and limits: Some patients without response likewise showed low normalized clonal expansion. Partial responders dosed at 0.1-3.0 mg/kg displayed clonal expansion ranking among the lowest.

Measured with immunoSEQ multiplex PCR; TCRdb has only the in-frame clones, and not every one. There are about 52,000 clones in the sample; roughly nine tenths occur only once, and 14% to 15% lies in the top ten. Germline V lookup: CDR1 GTSNPN, CDR2 SVGIG (reference sequence). This CDR3 has 14 amino acids. V lost 2 bases and J lost 7, with 15 bases in between. Regarding this clone: As yet, its antigen is unknown.

The material sequenced was CD4+ or CD8+ T cells sorted from blood, taken in a trial of the OX40 agonist ivuxolimab. This sequence originates from an adult with an advanced solid tumor such as melanoma, head and neck, liver or kidney cancer. The chain uses TRBV30 and TRBJ1-5; no reliable D call. The DNA for the CDR3 is TGTGCCTGGAGTAGAAAAGGGTACGGGCAGCCCCAGCATTTT. Protein product: CAWSRKGYGQPQHF.